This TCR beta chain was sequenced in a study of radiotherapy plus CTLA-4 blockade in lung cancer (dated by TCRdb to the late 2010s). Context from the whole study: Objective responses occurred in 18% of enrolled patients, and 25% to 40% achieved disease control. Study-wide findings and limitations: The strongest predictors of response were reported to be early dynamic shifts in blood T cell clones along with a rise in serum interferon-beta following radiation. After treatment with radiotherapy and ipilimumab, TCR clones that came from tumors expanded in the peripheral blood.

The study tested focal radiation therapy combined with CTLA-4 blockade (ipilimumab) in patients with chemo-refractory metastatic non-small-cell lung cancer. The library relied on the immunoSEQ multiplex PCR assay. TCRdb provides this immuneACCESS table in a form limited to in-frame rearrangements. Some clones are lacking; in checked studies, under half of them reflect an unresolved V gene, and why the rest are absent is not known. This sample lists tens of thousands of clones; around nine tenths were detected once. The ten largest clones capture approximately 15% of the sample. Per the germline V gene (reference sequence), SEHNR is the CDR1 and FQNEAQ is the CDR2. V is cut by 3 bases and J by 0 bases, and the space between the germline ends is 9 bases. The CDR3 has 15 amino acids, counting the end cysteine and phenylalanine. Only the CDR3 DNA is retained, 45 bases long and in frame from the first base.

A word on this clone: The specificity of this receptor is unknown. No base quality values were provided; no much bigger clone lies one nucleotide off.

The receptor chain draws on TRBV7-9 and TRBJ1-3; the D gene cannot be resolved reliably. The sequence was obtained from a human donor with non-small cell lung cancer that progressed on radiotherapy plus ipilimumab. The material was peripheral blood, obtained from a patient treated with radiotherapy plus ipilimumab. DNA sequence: TGTGCCAGCAGCTTTCCTTTGATCTCTGGAAACACCATATATTTT. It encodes CASSFPLISGNTIYF.